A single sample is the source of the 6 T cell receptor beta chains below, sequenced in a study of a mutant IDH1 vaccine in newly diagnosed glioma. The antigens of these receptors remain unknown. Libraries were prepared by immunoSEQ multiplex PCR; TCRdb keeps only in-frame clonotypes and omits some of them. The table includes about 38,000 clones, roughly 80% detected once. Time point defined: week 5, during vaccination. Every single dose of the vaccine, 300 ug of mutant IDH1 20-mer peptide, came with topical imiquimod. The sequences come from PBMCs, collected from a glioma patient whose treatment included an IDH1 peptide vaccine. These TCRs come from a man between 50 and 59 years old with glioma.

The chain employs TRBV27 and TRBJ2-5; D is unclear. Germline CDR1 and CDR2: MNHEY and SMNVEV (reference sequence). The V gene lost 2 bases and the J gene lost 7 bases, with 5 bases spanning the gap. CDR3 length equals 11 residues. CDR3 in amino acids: CASSLEGTQYF. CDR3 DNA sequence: TGTGCCAGCAGTTTAGAAGGGACCCAGTACTTC.

The chain's CDR3 is CASGSGGYTF. CDR3 nucleotide sequence: TGTGCCAGCGGCTCGGGAGGCTACACCTTC. The rearrangement uses TRBV7-2 and TRBJ1-2; no clear D gene. V dropped 8 bases and J dropped 8 bases, with 9 bases sitting between them. In germline, CDR1 is SGHTA, CDR2 FQGNSA. This CDR3 region has 10 residues.

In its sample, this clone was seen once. For the CDR3, the DNA is TGTGCCAGCAGTTATGGGACACGCGATGGCTACACCTTC. Its protein is CASSYGTRDGYTF. The chain is built from TRBV27 and TRBJ1-2; perhaps TRBD1 as D (6 bases). This CDR3 has 13 amino acids. Trimming left V 4 bases short and J 6 bases short, with 12 bases between. Germline V gives CDR1 MNHEY, CDR2 SMNVEV (reference sequence).

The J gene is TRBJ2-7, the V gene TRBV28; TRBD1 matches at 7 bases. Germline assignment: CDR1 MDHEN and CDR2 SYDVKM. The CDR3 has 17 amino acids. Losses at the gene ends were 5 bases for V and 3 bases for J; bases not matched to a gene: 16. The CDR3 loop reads CASSPPLGGGSGYEQYF. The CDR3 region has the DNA TGTGCCAGCAGTCCCCCTTTAGGGGGCGGTAGTGGCTACGAGCAGTACTTC.

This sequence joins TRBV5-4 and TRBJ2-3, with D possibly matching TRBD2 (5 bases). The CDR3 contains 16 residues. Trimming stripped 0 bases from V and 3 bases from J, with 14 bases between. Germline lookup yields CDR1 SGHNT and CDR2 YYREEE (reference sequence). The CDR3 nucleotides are TGTGCCAGCAGCTTGGAGTCCCTGTCGGGAACAGATACGCAGTATTTT. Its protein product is CASSLESLSGTDTQYF. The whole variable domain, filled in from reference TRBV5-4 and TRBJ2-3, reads ETGVTQSPTHLIKTRGQQVTLRCSSQSGHNTVSWYQQALGQGPQFIFQYYREEENGRGNFPPRFSGLQFPNYSSELNVNALELDDSALYLCASSLESLSGTDTQYFGPGTRLTVL.

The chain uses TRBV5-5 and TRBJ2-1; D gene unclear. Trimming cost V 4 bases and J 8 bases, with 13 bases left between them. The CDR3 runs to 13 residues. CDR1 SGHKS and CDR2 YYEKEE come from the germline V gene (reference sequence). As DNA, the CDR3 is TGTGCCAGCAGCCTGTCCCACTGGGATGAGCAGTTCTTC. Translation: CASSLSHWDEQFF.